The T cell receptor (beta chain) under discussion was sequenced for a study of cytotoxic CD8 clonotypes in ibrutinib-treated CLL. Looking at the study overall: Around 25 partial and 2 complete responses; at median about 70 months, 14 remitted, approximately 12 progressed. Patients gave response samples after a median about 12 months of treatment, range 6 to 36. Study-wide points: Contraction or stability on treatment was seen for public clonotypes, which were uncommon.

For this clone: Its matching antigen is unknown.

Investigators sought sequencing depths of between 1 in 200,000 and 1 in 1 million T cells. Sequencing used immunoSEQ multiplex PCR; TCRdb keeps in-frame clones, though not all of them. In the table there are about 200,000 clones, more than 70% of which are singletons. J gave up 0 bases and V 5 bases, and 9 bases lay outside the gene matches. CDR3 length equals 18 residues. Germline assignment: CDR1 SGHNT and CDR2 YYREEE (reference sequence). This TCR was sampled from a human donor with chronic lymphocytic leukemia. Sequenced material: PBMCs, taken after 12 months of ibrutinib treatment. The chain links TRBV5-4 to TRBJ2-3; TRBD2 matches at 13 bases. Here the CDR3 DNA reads TGTGCCAGCAGTCAGCGACTAGCGGGAGGCATTAGCACAGATACGCAGTATTTT. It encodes CASSQRLAGGISTDTQYF.